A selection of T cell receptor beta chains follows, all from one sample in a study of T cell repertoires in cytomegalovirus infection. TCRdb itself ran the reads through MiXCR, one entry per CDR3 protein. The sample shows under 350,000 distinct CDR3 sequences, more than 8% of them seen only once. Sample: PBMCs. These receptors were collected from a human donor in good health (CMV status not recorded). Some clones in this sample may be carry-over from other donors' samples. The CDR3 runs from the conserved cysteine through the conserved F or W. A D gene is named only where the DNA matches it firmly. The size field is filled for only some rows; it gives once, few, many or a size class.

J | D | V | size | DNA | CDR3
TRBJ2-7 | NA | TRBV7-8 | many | TGTGCCAGCAGCTTAGGGGAAGGACTGGGGGCCTACGAGCAGTACTTC | CASSLGEGLGAYEQYF
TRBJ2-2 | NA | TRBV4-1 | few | TGCGCCAGCGTAGCGGCGAACACCGGGGAGCTGTTTTTT | CASVAANTGELFF
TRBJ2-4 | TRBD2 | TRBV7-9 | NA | TGTGCCAGCAGCCAGGGAGGGGCCGGCATTCAGTACTTC | CASSQGGAGIQYF
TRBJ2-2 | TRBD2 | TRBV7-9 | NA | TGTGCCAGCAGCTTTACTAGCGGCACCGGGGAGCTGTTTTTT | CASSFTSGTGELFF
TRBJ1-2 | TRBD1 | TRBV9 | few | TGTGCCAGCAGCGTAGCTACCGGGACAGGGTCTGGCTACACCTTC | CASSVATGTGSGYTF
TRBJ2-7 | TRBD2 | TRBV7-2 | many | TGTGCCAGCAGCTTGGGGCGGACTAGCGGGAGGGCCTACGAGCAGTACTTC | CASSLGRTSGRAYEQYF
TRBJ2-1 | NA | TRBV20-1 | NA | TGCAGTGCTAGATACAGGGCAAACCGGGGTGAGCAGTTCTTC | CSARYRANRGEQFF
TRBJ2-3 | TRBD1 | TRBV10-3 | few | TGTGCCATCAGGTCCGACAGGGTGGGAGCAGATACGCAGTATTTT | CAIRSDRVGADTQYF
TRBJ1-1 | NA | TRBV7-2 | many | TGTGCCAGCAGCTTAGAGTCGGTTTCGGTTAGGACTGAAGCTTTCTTT | CASSLESVSVRTEAFF
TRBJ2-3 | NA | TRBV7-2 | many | TGTGCCAGCAGCGGGGACTCCCGAATTGGAGATACGCAGTATTTT | CASSGDSRIGDTQYF
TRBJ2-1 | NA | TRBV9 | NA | TGTGCCAGCAGCTTCCATACTAGGGAAGAGCAGTTCTTC | CASSFHTREEQFF
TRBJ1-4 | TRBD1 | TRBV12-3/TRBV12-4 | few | TGTGCCAGCAGTTTCACAGGGGCGATTTCAACTAATGAAAAACTGTTTTTT | CASSFTGAISTNEKLFF
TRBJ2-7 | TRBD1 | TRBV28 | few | TGTGCCAGCAGTTTGCCTCCCGGGACAGGGATCTACGAGCAGTACTTC | CASSLPPGTGIYEQYF
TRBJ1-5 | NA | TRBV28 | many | TGTGCCAGCAGTTTACATTCAGGGGTTGGTGGCAATCAGCCCCAGCATTTT | CASSLHSGVGGNQPQHF
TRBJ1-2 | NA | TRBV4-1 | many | TGCGCCAGCAGCCAAGGGAGGGATCTTGGCTACACCTTC | CASSQGRDLGYTF
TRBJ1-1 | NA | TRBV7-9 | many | TGTGCCAGCAGCCCATGGGAGACTGAAGCTTTCTTT | CASSPWETEAFF
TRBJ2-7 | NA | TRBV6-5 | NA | TGTGCCAGCACCCGGACCCTAACCTCTTACGAGCAGTACTTC | CASTRTLTSYEQYF
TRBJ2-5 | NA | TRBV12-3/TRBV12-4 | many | TGTGCCAGCAGTCCTCTAGGGGGAGAAGAGACCCAGTACTTC | CASSPLGGEETQYF
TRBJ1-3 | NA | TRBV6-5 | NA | TGTGCCAGCAGACCGGGACGGTACTCTGGAAACACCATATATTTT | CASRPGRYSGNTIYF
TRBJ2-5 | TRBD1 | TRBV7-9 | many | TGTGCCAGCAGCACCAGACAGGGGGACTTCCAAGAGACCCAGTACTTC | CASSTRQGDFQETQYF
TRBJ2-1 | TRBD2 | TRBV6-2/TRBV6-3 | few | TGTGCCAGCAGCCACGAGGGACTAGCCGATGAGCAGTTCTTC | CASSHEGLADEQFF
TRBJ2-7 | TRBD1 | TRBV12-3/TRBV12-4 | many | TGTGCCAGCAGTTTCACAGGGGGTTCCTACGAGCAGTACTTC | CASSFTGGSYEQYF
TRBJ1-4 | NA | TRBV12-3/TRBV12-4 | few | TGTGCCAGCAGTTCCCCGCCGGGGGTTCGGAATGCGTTTACCGAAAAACTGTTTTTT | CASSSPPGVRNAFTEKLFF
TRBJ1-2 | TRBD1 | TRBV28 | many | TGTGCCAGCAGAGGACAGGGGGCGGTAGGCTACACCTTC | CASRGQGAVGYTF
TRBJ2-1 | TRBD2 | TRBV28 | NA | TGTGCCAGCAGTTCGGGTAGCGGGAGTGGTTGGAGTGAGCAGTTCTTC | CASSSGSGSGWSEQFF
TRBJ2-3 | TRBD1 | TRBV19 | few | TGTGCCAGTAGTATAGACCGAGGGGGCGACTCAGATACGCAGTATTTT | CASSIDRGGDSDTQYF
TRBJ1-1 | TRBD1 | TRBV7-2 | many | TGTGCCAGCAGCTTAGACCCAGGGGGCTACACTGAAGCTTTCTTT | CASSLDPGGYTEAFF
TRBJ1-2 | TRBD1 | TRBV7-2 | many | TGTGCCAGCAGCGTATCGGGACAGAACTATGGCTACACCTTC | CASSVSGQNYGYTF
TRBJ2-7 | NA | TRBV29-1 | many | TGCAGCGTTGAAATCAGTCTCTACGAGCAGTACTTC | CSVEISLYEQYF
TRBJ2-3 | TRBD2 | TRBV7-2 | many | TGTGCCAGCAGCTTAGGACAGCGGGGGGGCCACACGCAGTATTTT | CASSLGQRGGHTQYF
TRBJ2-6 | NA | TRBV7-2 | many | TGTGCCAGCAGCTTAGCCCGGGGAAGCACCAACGTCCTGACTTTC | CASSLARGSTNVLTF
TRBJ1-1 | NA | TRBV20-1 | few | TGCAGTGGGTCTGAAGCTTTCTTT | CSGSEAFF
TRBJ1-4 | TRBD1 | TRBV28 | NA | TGTGCCAGCAGTCCGTCAGGGGGCTGGCGAGAAAAACTGTTTTTT | CASSPSGGWREKLFF
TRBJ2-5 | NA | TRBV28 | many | TGTGCCAGCAGTCTCGCCGGGCCCCCAGGGGTGGAGACCCAGTACTTC | CASSLAGPPGVETQYF
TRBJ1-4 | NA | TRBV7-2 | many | TGTGCCAGCAGTTCCCACAGGGACACTAATGAAAAACTGTTTTTT | CASSSHRDTNEKLFF
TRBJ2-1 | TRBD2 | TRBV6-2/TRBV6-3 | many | TGTGCCAGCAGCCGCGGACTAGCGGGGGCTTACAATGAGCAGTTCTTC | CASSRGLAGAYNEQFF
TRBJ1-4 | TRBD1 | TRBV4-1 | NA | TGCGCCAGCAGCCAAGAGGGGAGACAGGGAATTGAAAAACTGTTTTTT | CASSQEGRQGIEKLFF
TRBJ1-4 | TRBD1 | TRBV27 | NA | TGTGCCAGCAGTTTGCGACCGGGACAGGGAGATGAAAAACTGTTTTTT | CASSLRPGQGDEKLFF
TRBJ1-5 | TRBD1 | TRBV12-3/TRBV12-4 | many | TGTGCCAGCAGTCCCCGGGACAGGGGTAATAGCAATCAGCCCCAGCATTTT | CASSPRDRGNSNQPQHF
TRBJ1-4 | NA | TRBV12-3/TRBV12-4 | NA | TGTGCCAGCAGTTTAGTTGGGGACGCCAAGGCTAATGAAAAACTGTTTTTT | CASSLVGDAKANEKLFF
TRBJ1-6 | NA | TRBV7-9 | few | TGTGCCAGCGCCTCCCCAGCCGGAGGGGGGCCGGTCATGTCACCCCTCCACTTT | CASASPAGGGPVMSPLHF
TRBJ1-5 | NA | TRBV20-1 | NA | TGCAGTGCTAGAGTCCCCCGGGGGAATCAGCCCCAGCATTTT | CSARVPRGNQPQHF
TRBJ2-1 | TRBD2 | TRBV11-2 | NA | TGTGCCAGCCTCCAGGTGGGGGGGAATGAGCAGTTCTTC | CASLQVGGNEQFF
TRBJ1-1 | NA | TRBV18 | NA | TGTGCCAGCTCACCGGGATCTGACCGGAACACTGAAGCTTTCTTT | CASSPGSDRNTEAFF
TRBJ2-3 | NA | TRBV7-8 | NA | TGTGCCAGCAGCACCTCAGGGGGGAGCACAGATACGCAGTATTTT | CASSTSGGSTDTQYF
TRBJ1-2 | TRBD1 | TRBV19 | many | TGTGCCAGTAGTATGCCCCGGGACAGGGGCTATGGCTACACCTTC | CASSMPRDRGYGYTF
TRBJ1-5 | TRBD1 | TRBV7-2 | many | TGTGCCAGCAGCCCGCGGACAGGGCTACAGCCCCAGCATTTT | CASSPRTGLQPQHF
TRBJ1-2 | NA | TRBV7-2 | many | TGTGCCAGCAGCTTAGCGCGATTAAACTATGGCTACACCTTC | CASSLARLNYGYTF
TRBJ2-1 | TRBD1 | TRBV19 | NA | TGTGCCAGTACAGGGGACAGGTCGCAGTTCTTC | CASTGDRSQFF
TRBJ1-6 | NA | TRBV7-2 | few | TGTGCCAGCAGCTTAGGAGTCCCGAGGAATTCACCCCTCCACTTT | CASSLGVPRNSPLHF
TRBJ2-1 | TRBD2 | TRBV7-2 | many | TGTGCCAGCAGCTTATTATCCGGGGGGAGTGAGCAGTTCTTC | CASSLLSGGSEQFF
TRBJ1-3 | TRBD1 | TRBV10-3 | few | TGTGCCACCCAACAGGGGGTCTCTGGAAACACCATATATTTT | CATQQGVSGNTIYF
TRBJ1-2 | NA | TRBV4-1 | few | TGCGCCAGCAGCCAAGAGGTCCTGGCTCGGCGGGGCTACACCTTC | CASSQEVLARRGYTF
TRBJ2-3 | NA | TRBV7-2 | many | TGTGCCAGCAGCTTAGCGGGGGCGTGGAGCACAGATACGCAGTATTTT | CASSLAGAWSTDTQYF
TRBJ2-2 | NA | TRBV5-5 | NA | TGTGCCAGCAGCGTATTCCGGGCGGCCGGGGAGCTGTTTTTT | CASSVFRAAGELFF
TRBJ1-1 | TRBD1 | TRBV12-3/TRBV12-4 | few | TGTGCCAGCAGTGCAGGGACAGGGGGGATGAACACTGAAGCTTTCTTT | CASSAGTGGMNTEAFF
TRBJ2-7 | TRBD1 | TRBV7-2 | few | TGTGCCAGCAGCTCCCAGACAGGGGCACCCTACGAGCAGTACTTC | CASSSQTGAPYEQYF